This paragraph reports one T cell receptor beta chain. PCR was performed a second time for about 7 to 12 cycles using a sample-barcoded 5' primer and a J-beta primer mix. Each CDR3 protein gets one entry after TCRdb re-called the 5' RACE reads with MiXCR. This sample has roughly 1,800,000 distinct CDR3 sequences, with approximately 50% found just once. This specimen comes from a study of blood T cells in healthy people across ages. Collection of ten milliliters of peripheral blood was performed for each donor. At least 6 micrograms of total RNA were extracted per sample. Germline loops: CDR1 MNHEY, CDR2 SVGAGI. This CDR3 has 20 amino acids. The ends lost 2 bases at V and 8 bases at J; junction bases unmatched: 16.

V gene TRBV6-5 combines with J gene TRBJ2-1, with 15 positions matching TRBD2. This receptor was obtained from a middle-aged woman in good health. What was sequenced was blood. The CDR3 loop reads CASSYMGTGAGLAGGYEQFF. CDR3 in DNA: TGTGCCAGCAGTTACATGGGGACAGGAGCCGGACTAGCGGGAGGGTATGAGCAGTTCTTC.